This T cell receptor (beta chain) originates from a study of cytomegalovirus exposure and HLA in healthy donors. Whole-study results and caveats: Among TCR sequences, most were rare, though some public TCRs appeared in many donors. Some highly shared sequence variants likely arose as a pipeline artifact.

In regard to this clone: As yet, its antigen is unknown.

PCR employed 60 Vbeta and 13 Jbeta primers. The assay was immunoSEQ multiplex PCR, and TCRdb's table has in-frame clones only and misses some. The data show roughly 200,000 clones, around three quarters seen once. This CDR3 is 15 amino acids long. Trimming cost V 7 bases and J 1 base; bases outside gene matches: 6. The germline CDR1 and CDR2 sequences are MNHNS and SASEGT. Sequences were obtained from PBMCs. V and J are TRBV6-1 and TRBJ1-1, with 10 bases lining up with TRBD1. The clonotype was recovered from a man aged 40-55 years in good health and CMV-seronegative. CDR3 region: CASNRQGAWNTEAFF. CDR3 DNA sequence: TGTGCCAGCAATAGACAGGGGGCCTGGAACACTGAAGCTTTCTTT.